This T cell receptor (beta chain) was sequenced during a study of blood T cell repertoires in COVID-19. Study-wide background: The analysed material was cDNA or gDNA that came from T cells, B-cell-depleted T cells, or PBMCs.

This CDR3 is built from 15 residues. Germline assignment: CDR1 SGHNT and CDR2 YENEEA. J gave up 7 bases and V 3 bases, and 7 bases lay outside the gene matches. The age range of participants was about 18 to 90 years, with residence in about 25 US areas. Within the 2 weeks before study entry, each person in the exposed group met a COVID-19 case. Per the original methods: Estimates of nucleated cell counts were drawn from the amplification of reference gene primers. Clones were sequenced by immunoSEQ multiplex PCR, and TCRdb holds only the in-frame ones, with some missing. For V, J and clone size, that table is used; D and trimming come from the DNA. The sample has some 190,000 clones, 80% seen once; the top ten hold 13% to 15%.

J is TRBJ2-1 and V is TRBV11-3; 9 bases are shared with TRBD2. The sequencing input was PBMCs or T cells enriched from blood (not recorded which). This clonotype was sampled from a man in his 60s who had been exposed to COVID-19. The CDR3 DNA reads as TGTGCCAGCAGCTTCCATTCGGGACTAGCTAATGAGCAGTTCTTC. Protein: CASSFHSGLANEQFF.